This is a list of T cell receptor beta chains from one sample in a study of CD8+CD57+ T cells in acquired aplastic anemia. Each CDR3 protein is one row after TCRdb ran MiXCR on the reads. The profile shows around 80,000 distinct CDR3 sequences, about 70% of them singletons. The specimen sequenced was sorted CD4+, CD8+, or CD8+CD57+ T cells (not recorded which) from PBMCs. The source of these receptors is a human donor with aplastic anemia. The CDR3 runs from the conserved cysteine through the conserved F or W. Each record gives: clone size, D gene, J gene, V gene, CDR3 DNA, CDR3 protein. A D gene is named only where the DNA matches it firmly. Size values are once, few and many counts, or a class for expanded clones, and some rows have none.

- | - | TRBJ2-7 | TRBV2 | TGTGCCAGCAGTGTTAGCTGGAACGAGCAGTACTTC | CASSVSWNEQYF
- | - | TRBJ2-7 | TRBV7-6 | TGTGCCAGCAGCTTAGAATTAGGGACTCTCAGCGAGCAGTACTTC | CASSLELGTLSEQYF
few | - | TRBJ2-1 | TRBV7-2 | TGTGCCAGCAGCTTCGGGTACAATGAGCAGTTCTTC | CASSFGYNEQFF
- | TRBD1 | TRBJ1-1 | TRBV15 | TGTGCCACCAGCAGAGATCATGGACAGGGGAACACTGAAGCTTTCTTT | CATSRDHGQGNTEAFF
- | TRBD1 | TRBJ2-1 | TRBV24-1 | TGTGCCACCAGGCCGGGACAGGGGACAAATGAGCAGTTCTTC | CATRPGQGTNEQFF
once | - | TRBJ2-7 | TRBV24-1 | TGTGCCACCAGTGACGGGGCGGGGAGCTCCTACGAGCAGTACTTC | CATSDGAGSSYEQYF
- | - | TRBJ1-2 | TRBV29-1 | TGCAGCGCCGCTGCTGGAGGGCGCTACACCTTC | CSAAAGGRYTF
- | TRBD2 | TRBJ2-5 | TRBV4-2 | TGTGCCAGCAGCGCCCGACTAGCGGGAGTGTCTCAGTACTTC | CASSARLAGVSQYF
- | TRBD2 | TRBJ2-1 | TRBV20-1 | TGCAGTGCTAGTCCCCTCTCTAGCGGGAGATACAATGAGCGGTTCTTC | CSASPLSSGRYNERFF
- | TRBD2 | TRBJ2-7 | TRBV14 | TGTGCCAGCAGCCAAGGAATGTTGACTAGCGGAGTCTACGAGCAGTACTTC | CASSQGMLTSGVYEQYF
few | - | TRBJ1-2 | TRBV6-1 | TGTGCCAGCACCGGGACCTATGGCTACACCTTC | CASTGTYGYTF
- | - | TRBJ2-7 | TRBV24-1 | TGTGCCACCAGTGATTCATTCGGGAACTACGAGCAGTACTTC | CATSDSFGNYEQYF